The sequence of this T cell receptor (beta chain) was determined in a study of cytomegalovirus exposure and HLA in healthy donors. At the level of the study: As an earlier analysis found, roughly 180 million T cells yielded over 95 million unique TCR beta sequences. Clustering assigned 81% of the roughly 400 genotyped donors to the Caucasian-associated ancestry cluster. Study conclusions and caveats: Later on, an analysis showed TCR association rates differing by HLA locus, with DRB1 the most and HLA-C the fewest.

The primer mix had 60 Vbeta and 13 Jbeta primers. TCRdb keeps only in-frame clones here, not all; method: immunoSEQ multiplex PCR. The sample has tens of thousands of clones; roughly two thirds are singletons. This clone was seen only a few times. Its antigen remains unidentified. Sequences were obtained from PBMCs. This sequence was found in a woman in her forties or fifties in good health and CMV-seropositive.

CDR3 coding DNA: TGTGCCAGCAGCCTTGACAGGGATCAGCCCCAGCATTTT. Protein sequence: CASSLDRDQPQHF. The chain is built from TRBV2 and TRBJ1-5; 7 bases line up with TRBD1. CDR1 is SNHLY and CDR2 is FYNNEI in the germline V gene. The CDR3 is made up of 13 amino acids. Trimming took 6 bases from V and 5 from J; bases not matched to a gene: 4.